The TCR beta chain described here comes from a study of beta chain features in type 1 diabetes. Study-level points and caveats: Moderate yet significant TCRB CDR3 shortening was seen in Type 1 diabetes patients in all four CD4+ subsets. A pattern of fewer insertions and more deletions at VDJ junctions was seen in type 1 diabetes patients.

The CDR3 totals 13 residues. V lost 4 bases and J lost 5, with 14 bases in between. CDR1 is SQVTM and CDR2 is ANQGSEA in the germline V gene. As for this clone: Its antigen is not identified.

Since all of the isolated RNA was reverse transcribed, expressed TCRB transcripts were what got sequenced. Assay used: immunoSEQ multiplex PCR; TCRdb lists only in-frame clones, some missing. The data hold about 120,000 clones, with 17% observed a single time. The chain recombines TRBV29-1 with TRBJ2-5, with TRBD2 as a possible D gene (6 bases). The sequence was collected from a man aged 18 to 29 with type 1 diabetes. Sequencing was carried out using central memory CD4+ T cells from blood. CDR3 region: CSVVSAGRETQYF. CDR3 bases: TGCAGCGTTGTGTCGGCGGGGAGGGAGACCCAGTACTTC. Together with reference TRBV29-1 and TRBJ2-5, the CDR3 gives the full variable domain: SAVISQKPSRDICQRGTSLTIQCQVDSQVTMMFWYRQQPGQSLTLIATANQGSEATYESGFVIDKFPISRPNLTFSTLTVSNMSPEDSSIYLCSVVSAGRETQYFGPGTRLLVL.